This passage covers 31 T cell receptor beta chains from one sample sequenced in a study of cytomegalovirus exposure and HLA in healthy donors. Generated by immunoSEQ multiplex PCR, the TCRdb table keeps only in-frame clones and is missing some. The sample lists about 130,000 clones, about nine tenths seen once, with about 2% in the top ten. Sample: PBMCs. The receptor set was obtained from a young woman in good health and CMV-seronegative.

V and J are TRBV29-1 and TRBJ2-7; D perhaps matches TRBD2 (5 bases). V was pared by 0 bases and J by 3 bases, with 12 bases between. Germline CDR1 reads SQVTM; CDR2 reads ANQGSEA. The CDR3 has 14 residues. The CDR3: CSVEDEGKNYEQYF. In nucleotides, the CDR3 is TGCAGCGTTGAAGATGAGGGAAAGAACTACGAGCAGTACTTC.

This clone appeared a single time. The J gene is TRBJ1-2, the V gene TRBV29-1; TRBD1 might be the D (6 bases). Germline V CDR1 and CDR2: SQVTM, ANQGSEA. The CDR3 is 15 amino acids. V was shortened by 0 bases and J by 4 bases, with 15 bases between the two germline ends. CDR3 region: CSVEDPTGTSYGYTF. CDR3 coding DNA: TGCAGCGTTGAAGACCCTACCGGGACAAGCTATGGCTACACCTTC.

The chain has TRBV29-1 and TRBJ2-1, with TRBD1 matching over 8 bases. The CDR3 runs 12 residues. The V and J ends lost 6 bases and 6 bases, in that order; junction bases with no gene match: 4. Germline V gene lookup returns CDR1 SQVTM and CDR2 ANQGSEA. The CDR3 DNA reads TGCAGCGTAACGGACAGGGCCAATGAGCAGTTCTTC. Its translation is CSVTDRANEQFF.

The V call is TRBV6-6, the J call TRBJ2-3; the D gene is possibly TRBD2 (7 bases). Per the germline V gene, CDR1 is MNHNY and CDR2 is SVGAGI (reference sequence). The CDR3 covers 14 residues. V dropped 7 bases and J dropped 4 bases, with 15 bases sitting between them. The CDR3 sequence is CASKGGKVADTQYF. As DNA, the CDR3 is TGTGCCAGCAAGGGGGGGAAGGTGGCAGATACGCAGTATTTT.

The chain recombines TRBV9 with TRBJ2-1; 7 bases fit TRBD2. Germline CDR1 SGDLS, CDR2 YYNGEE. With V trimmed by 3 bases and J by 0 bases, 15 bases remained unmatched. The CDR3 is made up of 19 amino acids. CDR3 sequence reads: CASSARDYDAPSSYNEQFF. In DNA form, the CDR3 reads TGTGCCAGCAGCGCCCGGGACTACGACGCCCCGAGCTCCTACAATGAGCAGTTCTTC.

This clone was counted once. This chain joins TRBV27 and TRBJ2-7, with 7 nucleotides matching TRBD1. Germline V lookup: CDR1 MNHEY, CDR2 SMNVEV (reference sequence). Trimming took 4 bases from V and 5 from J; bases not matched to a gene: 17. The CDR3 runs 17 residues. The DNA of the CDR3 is TGTGCCAGCAGTTCTCTGACTTTACCAGGGGGTCGGGACGAGCAGTACTTC. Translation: CASSSLTLPGGRDEQYF.

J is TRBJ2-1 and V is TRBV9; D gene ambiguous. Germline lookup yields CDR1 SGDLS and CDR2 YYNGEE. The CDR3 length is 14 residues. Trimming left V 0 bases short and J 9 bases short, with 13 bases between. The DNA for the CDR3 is TGTGCCAGCAGCGTAGCTGGCAGTAGCCGTGAGCAGTTCTTC. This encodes CASSVAGSSREQFF. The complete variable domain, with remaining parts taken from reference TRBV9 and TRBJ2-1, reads DSGVTQTPKHLITATGQRVTLRCSPRSGDLSVYWYQQSLDQGLQFLIQYYNGEERAKGNILERFSAQQFPDLHSELNLSSLELGDSALYFCASSVAGSSREQFFGPGTRLTVL.

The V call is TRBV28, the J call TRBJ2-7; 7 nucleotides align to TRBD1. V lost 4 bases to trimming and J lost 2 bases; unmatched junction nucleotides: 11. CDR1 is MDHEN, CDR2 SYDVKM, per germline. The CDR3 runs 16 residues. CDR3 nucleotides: TGTGCCAGCAGTTCCGCAAGGGGCAGGGGGACCTACGAGCAGTACTTC. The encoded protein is CASSSARGRGTYEQYF.

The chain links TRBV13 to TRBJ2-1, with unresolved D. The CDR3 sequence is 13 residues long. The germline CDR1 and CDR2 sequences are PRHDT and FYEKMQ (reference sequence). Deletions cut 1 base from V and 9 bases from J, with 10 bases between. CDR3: CASSLASFREQFF. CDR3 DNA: TGTGCCAGCAGCTTAGCCTCCTTCCGTGAGCAGTTCTTC. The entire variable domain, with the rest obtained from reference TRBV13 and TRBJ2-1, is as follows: AAGVIQSPRHLIKEKRETATLKCYPIPRHDTVYWYQQGPGQDPQFLISFYEKMQSDKGSIPDRFSAQQFSDYHSELNMSSLELGDSALYFCASSLASFREQFFGPGTRLTVL.

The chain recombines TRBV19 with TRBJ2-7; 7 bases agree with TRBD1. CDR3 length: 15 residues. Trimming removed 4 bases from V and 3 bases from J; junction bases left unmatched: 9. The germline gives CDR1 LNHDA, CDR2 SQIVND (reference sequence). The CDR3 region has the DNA TGTGCCAGTAGTAGCGGTACAGGGGTTAGCTACGAGCAGTACTTC. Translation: CASSSGTGVSYEQYF.

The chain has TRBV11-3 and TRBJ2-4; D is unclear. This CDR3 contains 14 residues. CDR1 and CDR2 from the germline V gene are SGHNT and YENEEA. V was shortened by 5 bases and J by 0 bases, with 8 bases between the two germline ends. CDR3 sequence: CASSQTLAKNIQYF. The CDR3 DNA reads TGTGCCAGCAGCCAAACTCTAGCCAAAAACATTCAGTACTTC.

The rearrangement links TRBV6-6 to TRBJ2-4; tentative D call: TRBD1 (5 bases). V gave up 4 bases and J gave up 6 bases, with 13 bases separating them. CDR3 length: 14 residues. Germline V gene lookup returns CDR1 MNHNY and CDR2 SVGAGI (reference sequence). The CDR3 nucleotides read TGTGCCAGCAGTTCAACAGGTCGAGGAAACATTCAGTACTTC. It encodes CASSSTGRGNIQYF.

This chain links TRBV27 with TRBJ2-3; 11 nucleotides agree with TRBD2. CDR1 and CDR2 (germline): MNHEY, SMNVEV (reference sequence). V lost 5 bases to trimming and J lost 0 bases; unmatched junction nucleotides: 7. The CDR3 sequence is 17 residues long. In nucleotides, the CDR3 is TGTGCCAGCAGTCCCCTGACTAGCGGGGCTAGCACAGATACGCAGTATTTT. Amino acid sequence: CASSPLTSGASTDTQYF.

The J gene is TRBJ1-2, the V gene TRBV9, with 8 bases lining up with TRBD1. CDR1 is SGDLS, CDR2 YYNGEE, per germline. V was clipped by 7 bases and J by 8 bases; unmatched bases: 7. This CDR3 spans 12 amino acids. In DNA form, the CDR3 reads TGTGCCAGCGGGAACAGGGGGGAGGGCTACACCTTC. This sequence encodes CASGNRGEGYTF.

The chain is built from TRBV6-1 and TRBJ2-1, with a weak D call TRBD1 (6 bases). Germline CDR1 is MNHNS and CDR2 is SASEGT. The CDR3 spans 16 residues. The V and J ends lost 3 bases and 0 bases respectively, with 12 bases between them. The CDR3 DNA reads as TGTGCCAGCAGTGACACCACAGGGAGCTCCTACAATGAGCAGTTCTTC. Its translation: CASSDTTGSSYNEQFF.

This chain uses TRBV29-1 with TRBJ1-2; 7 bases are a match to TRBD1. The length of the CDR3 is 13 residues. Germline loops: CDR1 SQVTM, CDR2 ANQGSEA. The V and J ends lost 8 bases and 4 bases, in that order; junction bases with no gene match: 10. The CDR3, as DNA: TGCAGCATACCACGGACAGGCGGCTATGGCTACACCTTC. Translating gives CSIPRTGGYGYTF.

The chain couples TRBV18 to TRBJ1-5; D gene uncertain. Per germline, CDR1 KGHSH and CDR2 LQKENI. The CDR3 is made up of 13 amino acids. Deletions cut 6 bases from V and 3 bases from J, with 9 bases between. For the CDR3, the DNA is TGTGCCAGCTCGTCCGACAACAATCAGCCCCAGCATTTT. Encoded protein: CASSSDNNQPQHF.

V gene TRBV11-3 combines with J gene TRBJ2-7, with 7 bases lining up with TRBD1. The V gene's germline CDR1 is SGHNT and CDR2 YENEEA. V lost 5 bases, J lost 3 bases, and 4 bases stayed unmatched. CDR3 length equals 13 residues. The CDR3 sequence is CASSMGQLYEQYF. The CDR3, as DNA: TGTGCCAGCAGCATGGGACAGCTCTACGAGCAGTACTTC. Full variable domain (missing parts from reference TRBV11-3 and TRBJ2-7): EAGVVQSPRYKIIEKKQPVAFWCNPISGHNTLYWYLQNLGQGPELLIRYENEEAVDDSQLPKDRFSAERLKGVDSTLKIQPAELGDSAVYLCASSMGQLYEQYFGPGTRLTVT.

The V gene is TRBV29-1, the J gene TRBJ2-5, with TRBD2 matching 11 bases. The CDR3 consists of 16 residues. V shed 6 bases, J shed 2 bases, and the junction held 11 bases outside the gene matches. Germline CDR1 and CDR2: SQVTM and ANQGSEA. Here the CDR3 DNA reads TGCAGCGTACAACCCTTAGTAGCGGGAGGGCAAGAGACCCAGTACTTC. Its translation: CSVQPLVAGGQETQYF.

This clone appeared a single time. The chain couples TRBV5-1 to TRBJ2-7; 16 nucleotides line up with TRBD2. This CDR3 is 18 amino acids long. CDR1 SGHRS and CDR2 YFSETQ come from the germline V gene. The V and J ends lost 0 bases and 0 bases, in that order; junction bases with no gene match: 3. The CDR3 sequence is CASSLGGLAGGSSYEQYF. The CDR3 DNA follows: TGCGCCAGCAGCTTGGGGGGACTAGCGGGAGGGAGCTCCTACGAGCAGTACTTC.

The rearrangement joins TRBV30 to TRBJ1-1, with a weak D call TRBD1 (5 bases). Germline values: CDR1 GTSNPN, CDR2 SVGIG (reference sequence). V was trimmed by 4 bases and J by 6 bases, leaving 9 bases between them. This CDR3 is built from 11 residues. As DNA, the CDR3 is TGTGCCTGGACGGGGGGGGCTGAAGCTTTCTTT. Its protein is CAWTGGAEAFF.

For the CDR3, the DNA is TGTGCCACCACGCCGTCTCGTGGACTAGCGCATCAGGAGCAGTACTTC. This gives the protein CATTPSRGLAHQEQYF. The chain is built from TRBV15 and TRBJ2-7, with 9 bases that match TRBD2. CDR1 and CDR2 (germline): LNHNV, YYDKDF (reference sequence). V shed 7 bases, J shed 7 bases, and the junction held 17 bases outside the gene matches. This CDR3 has 16 amino acids. Complete variable domain (other parts from reference TRBV15 and TRBJ2-7): DAMVIQNPRYQVTQFGKPVTLSCSQTLNHNVMYWYQQKSSQAPKLLFHYYDKDFNNEADTPDNFQSRRPNTSFCFLDIRSPGLGDTAMYLCATTPSRGLAHQEQYFGPGTRLTVT.

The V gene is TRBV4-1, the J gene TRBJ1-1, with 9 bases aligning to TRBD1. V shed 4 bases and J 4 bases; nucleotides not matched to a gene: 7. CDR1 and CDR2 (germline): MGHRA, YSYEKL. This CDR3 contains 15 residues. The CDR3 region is CASSLIQGASTEAFF. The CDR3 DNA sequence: TGCGCCAGCAGCCTCATACAGGGGGCAAGCACTGAAGCTTTCTTT.

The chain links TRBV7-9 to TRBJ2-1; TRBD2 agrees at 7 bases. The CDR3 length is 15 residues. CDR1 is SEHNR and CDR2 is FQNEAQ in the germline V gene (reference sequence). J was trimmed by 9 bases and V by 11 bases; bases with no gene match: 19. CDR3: CASSPGGSASGEQFF. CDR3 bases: TGTGCCTCGAGCCCGGGCGGGAGTGCATCTGGTGAGCAGTTCTTC.

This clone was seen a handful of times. The CDR3 sequence: CSVAGRTGVGYTF. The CDR3, as DNA: TGCAGCGTTGCTGGAAGGACAGGGGTTGGCTACACCTTC. The chain has TRBV29-1 and TRBJ1-2, with 9 bases aligning to TRBD1. The CDR3 has 13 amino acids. Germline lookup yields CDR1 SQVTM and CDR2 ANQGSEA. The J segment lost 7 bases and the V segment lost 4 bases, leaving 7 bases of the junction unmatched. The whole variable domain, filled in from reference TRBV29-1 and TRBJ1-2, reads SAVISQKPSRDICQRGTSLTIQCQVDSQVTMMFWYRQQPGQSLTLIATANQGSEATYESGFVIDKFPISRPNLTFSTLTVSNMSPEDSSIYLCSVAGRTGVGYTFGSGTRLTVV.

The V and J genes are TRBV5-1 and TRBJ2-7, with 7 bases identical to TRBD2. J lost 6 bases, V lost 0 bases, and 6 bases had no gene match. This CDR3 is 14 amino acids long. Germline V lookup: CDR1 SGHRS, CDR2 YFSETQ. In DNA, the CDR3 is TGCGCCAGCAGCTTGGAAAGCGGGGCAGTCGAGCAGTACTTC. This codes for CASSLESGAVEQYF.

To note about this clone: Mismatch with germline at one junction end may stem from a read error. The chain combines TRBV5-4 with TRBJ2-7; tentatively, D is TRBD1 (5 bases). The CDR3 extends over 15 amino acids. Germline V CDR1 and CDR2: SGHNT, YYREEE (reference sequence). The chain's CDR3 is CASTLASRGLYEQYF. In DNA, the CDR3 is TGTGCCAGCACCTTGGCATCAAGGGGCCTCTACGAGCAGTACTTC.

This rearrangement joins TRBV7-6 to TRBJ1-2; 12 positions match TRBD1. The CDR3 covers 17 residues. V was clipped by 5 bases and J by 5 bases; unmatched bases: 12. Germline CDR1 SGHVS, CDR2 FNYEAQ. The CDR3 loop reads CASSQETGTGGRYGYTF. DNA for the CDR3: TGTGCCAGCAGCCAAGAAACCGGGACAGGGGGCCGGTATGGCTACACCTTC.

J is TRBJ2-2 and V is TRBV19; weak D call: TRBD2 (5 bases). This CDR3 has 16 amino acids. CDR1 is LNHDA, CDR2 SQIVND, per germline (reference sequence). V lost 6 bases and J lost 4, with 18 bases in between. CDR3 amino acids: CASRLRASSPTGELFF. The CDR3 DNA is TGTGCCAGTAGATTGAGGGCGTCGAGCCCCACCGGGGAGCTGTTTTTT.

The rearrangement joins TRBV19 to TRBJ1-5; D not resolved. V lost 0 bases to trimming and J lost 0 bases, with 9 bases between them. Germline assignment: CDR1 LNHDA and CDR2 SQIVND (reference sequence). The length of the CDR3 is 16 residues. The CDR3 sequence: CASSIESGNSNQPQHF. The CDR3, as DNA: TGTGCCAGTAGTATAGAGTCGGGAAATAGCAATCAGCCCCAGCATTTT. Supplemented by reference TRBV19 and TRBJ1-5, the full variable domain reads DGGITQSPKYLFRKEGQNVTLSCEQNLNHDAMYWYRQDPGQGLRLIYYSQIVNDFQKGDIAEGYSVSREKKESFPLTVTSAQKNPTAFYLCASSIESGNSNQPQHFGDGTRLSIL.

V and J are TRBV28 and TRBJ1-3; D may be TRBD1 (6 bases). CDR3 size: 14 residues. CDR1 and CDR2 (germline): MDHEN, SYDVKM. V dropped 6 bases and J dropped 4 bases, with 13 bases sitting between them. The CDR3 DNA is TGTGCCAGCAGAAAAGGGGGTGCCGGAAACACCATATATTTT. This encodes CASRKGGAGNTIYF.